What follows are 28 T cell receptor beta chains derived from one specimen sequenced in a study of CD8 T cells in ankylosing spondylitis. Broader study findings: Within ankylosing spondylitis blood, a TCR beta motif made up of roughly eight highly homologous variants appeared to be characteristic.

TCRdb analysed the 5' RACE reads with MiXCR anew, one entry per CDR3 protein. In the table there are almost 400,000 distinct CDR3 sequences, around 22% of which are singletons. Their antigen targets remain unknown. Sequencing was done on a sample of blood, either unsorted or a sorted T cell fraction (not recorded which). All receptors come from a male donor with ankylosing spondylitis.

The chain recombines TRBV30 with TRBJ2-6; 7 bases agree with TRBD1. Germline-derived CDR1 and CDR2 are GTSNPN and SVGIG (reference sequence). The CDR3 runs to 11 residues. Trimming removed 7 bases from V and 11 bases from J; junction bases left unmatched: 5. Here the CDR3 reads CALRQGHVLTF. For the CDR3, the DNA is TGTGCCTTACGACAGGGTCACGTCCTGACTTTC.

This clonotype was counted between two and nine times. The genes are TRBV30 and TRBJ2-7, with 7 bases that match TRBD2. The CDR3 length is 14 residues. Trimming removed 4 bases from V and 4 bases from J; junction bases left unmatched: 10. Per the germline V gene, CDR1 is GTSNPN and CDR2 is SVGIG (reference sequence). In DNA form, the CDR3 reads TGTGCCTGGAACCAGGGCCTAGCGGTGTACGAGCAGTACTTC. Translation: CAWNQGLAVYEQYF.

V and J are TRBV7-9 and TRBJ1-2, with D perhaps TRBD1 (5 bases). The germline V gene has CDR1 SEHNR and CDR2 FQNEAQ (reference sequence). The CDR3 runs 15 residues. The germline V and J ends were trimmed by 5 bases and 0 bases, with 13 bases remaining between them. CDR3 protein: CASSPRTPTNYGYTF. Written as DNA, the CDR3 is TGTGCCAGCAGCCCCCGGACACCGACTAACTATGGCTACACCTTC.

The chain uses TRBV28 and TRBJ2-1, with no clear D. This CDR3 spans 21 amino acids. Germline assignment: CDR1 MDHEN and CDR2 SYDVKM. With 3 bases removed from V and 4 bases from J, the gap between germline ends came to 31 bases. CDR3: CASSFPTTERRRLWGYNEQFF. CDR3 in DNA: TGTGCCAGCAGTTTCCCGACCACCGAACGGAGAAGGTTATGGGGTTACAATGAGCAGTTCTTC. Full variable domain (outside the CDR3, taken from reference TRBV28 and TRBJ2-1): DVKVTQSSRYLVKRTGEKVFLECVQDMDHENMFWYRQDPGLGLRLIYFSYDVKMKEKGDIPEGYSVSREKKERFSLILESASTNQTSMYLCASSFPTTERRRLWGYNEQFFGPGTRLTVL.

This chain joins TRBV10-1 and TRBJ2-2, with no clear D. This CDR3 has 14 residues. The V end lost 6 bases, the J end lost 0 bases, and 8 bases lay between the germline ends. The germline CDR1 and CDR2 sequences are WNHNN and SYGVQD (reference sequence). CDR3 region: CASRSDTNTGELFF. The CDR3 coding sequence is TGCGCCAGCAGGTCAGACACGAACACCGGGGAGCTGTTTTTT.

Written as DNA, the CDR3 is TGCAGTGCAATACTAGCGGGAGACTACAATGAGCAGTTCTTC. This sequence encodes CSAILAGDYNEQFF. V is TRBV20-1 and J is TRBJ2-1, with 11 nucleotides matching TRBD2. CDR1 and CDR2 (germline): DFQATT, SNEGSKA (reference sequence). After removal of 6 bases from V and 3 bases from J, the junction contained 4 bases not matched to a gene. The CDR3 consists of 14 residues.

V usage is TRBV18 and J usage is TRBJ2-7, with D unclear. Deletions cut 4 bases from V and 2 bases from J, with 9 bases between. This CDR3 comprises 13 residues. Germline values: CDR1 KGHSH, CDR2 LQKENI. DNA of the CDR3: TGTGCCAGCTCACAGGGAACCCCCTACGAGCAGTACTTC. Its protein product is CASSQGTPYEQYF.

This clonotype was detected only a few times. The rearrangement links TRBV7-9 to TRBJ1-5; 8 bases map to TRBD1. This CDR3 has 12 amino acids. With 9 bases clipped from V and 4 bases from J, the junction kept 2 bases outside the gene matches. Looked up from germline, CDR1 is SEHNR and CDR2 is FQNEAQ (reference sequence). CDR3: CARNRGNQPQHF. CDR3 sequence (DNA): TGTGCCAGAAACAGGGGGAATCAGCCCCAGCATTTT.

There are many counts of this clonotype. This chain links TRBV7-3 with TRBJ2-3; a weak D match, TRBD2 (6 bases). The V gene lost 2 bases and the J gene lost 2 bases, with 8 bases spanning the gap. The germline V gene has CDR1 SGHTA and CDR2 FQGTGA. The CDR3 loop spans 14 amino acids. CDR3 residues: CASSLRGSTDTQYF. CDR3 sequence (DNA): TGTGCCAGCAGCTTACGGGGGTCCACAGATACGCAGTATTTT.

The rearrangement uses TRBV3-1 and TRBJ1-6; no clear D. Trimming stripped 3 bases from V and 7 bases from J, with 10 bases between. Germline CDR1 LGHDT, CDR2 YNNKEL (reference sequence). The CDR3 is 14 residues long. This chain's CDR3 is CASSHPGDNSPLHF. The CDR3 nucleotides are TGTGCCAGCAGCCATCCGGGTGACAATTCACCCCTCCACTTT.

The rearrangement joins TRBV4-1 to TRBJ1-2; D is unclear. V lost 3 bases and J 6 bases, leaving 17 bases between the germline ends. This CDR3 is 15 amino acids long. CDR1 MGHRA and CDR2 YSYEKL come from the germline V gene. CDR3 DNA sequence: TGCGCCAGCAGCCAGCTAGTTCGGGTTTTCAATGGCTACACCTTC. Encoded protein: CASSQLVRVFNGYTF.

The chain uses TRBV2 and TRBJ2-7, with no clear D. CDR1 is SNHLY and CDR2 is FYNNEI in the germline V gene. The CDR3 extends over 13 amino acids. V dropped 2 bases and J dropped 5 bases, with 10 bases sitting between them. The CDR3 protein is CASSELGFDEQYF. As DNA, the CDR3 is TGTGCCAGCAGTGAATTGGGGTTCGACGAGCAGTACTTC.

The V call is TRBV10-3, the J call TRBJ1-6; a possible D gene is TRBD1 (5 bases). This CDR3 contains 12 residues. V was shortened by 8 bases and J by 6 bases, with 8 bases between the two germline ends. Germline V lookup: CDR1 ENHRY, CDR2 SYGVKD. As DNA, the CDR3 is TGTGCCATCCGGGACTCTAATTCACCCCTCCACTTT. The encoded protein is CAIRDSNSPLHF.

This rearrangement joins TRBV29-1 to TRBJ2-1; D gene ambiguous. The CDR3 consists of 14 residues. V lost 7 bases and J lost 0, with 13 bases in between. CDR1 is SQVTM, CDR2 ANQGSEA, per germline. DNA of the CDR3: TGCAGCGCCGCTCCAGTGAGCTCCTACAATGAGCAGTTCTTC. Its protein product is CSAAPVSSYNEQFF.

The CDR3 protein is CASSLEATGVDTQYF. CDR3 DNA sequence: TGTGCCAGCAGTTTAGAAGCGACAGGAGTGGATACGCAGTATTTT. The gene calls are TRBV12-3 or TRBV12-4 and TRBJ2-3; possible D gene TRBD1, 6 bases. The CDR3 totals 15 residues. The ends were cut back, 1 base at V and 6 bases at J, with 14 bases in the middle.

In this sample, this clonotype turned up a few times. The rearrangement joins TRBV20-1 to TRBJ2-2, with a tentative D call TRBD2 (5 bases). The V gene's germline CDR1 is DFQATT and CDR2 SNEGSKA (reference sequence). Trimming pared 6 bases from V and 1 base from J, leaving 12 bases between. CDR3 length equals 14 residues. This CDR3 reads CSAPSRGNTGELFF. CDR3 in DNA: TGCAGTGCGCCGAGCCGGGGGAACACCGGGGAGCTGTTTTTT.

This chain connects TRBV6-1 to TRBJ2-2, with 7 bases lining up with TRBD2. V was clipped by 6 bases and J by 4 bases; unmatched bases: 5. The CDR3 totals 14 residues. Germline assignment: CDR1 MNHNS and CDR2 SASEGT. CDR3 region: CASSGGSSTGELFF. In DNA, the CDR3 is TGTGCCAGCAGCGGGGGGAGCTCCACCGGGGAGCTGTTTTTT.

The chain carries TRBV5-1 and TRBJ2-3, with D possibly matching TRBD2 (5 bases). The V and J ends lost 2 bases and 4 bases respectively, with 11 bases between them. Germline V gene sequence: CDR1 SGHRS, CDR2 YFSETQ. The length of the CDR3 is 14 residues. The DNA for the CDR3 is TGCGCCAGCAGCTTAGAAAGAGCGGCAGATACGCAGTATTTT. Translation: CASSLERAADTQYF.

J is TRBJ2-7 and V is TRBV4-3; 7 nucleotides line up with TRBD1. Looked up from germline, CDR1 is LGHNA and CDR2 is YSLEER. The CDR3 spans 16 residues. Germline trimming cut 3 bases from V and 5 bases from J; bases unmatched to any gene: 13. The CDR3 nucleotides are TGCGCCAGCAGCCACGCCCTCTCGAGGGGGCTGGACGAGCAGTACTTC. Residues: CASSHALSRGLDEQYF.

This clonotype was observed at least ten times. The rearrangement links TRBV6-5 to TRBJ2-7, with 9 bases lining up with TRBD2. The CDR3 contains 17 residues. V lost 0 bases, J lost 3 bases, and 9 bases stayed unmatched. CDR1 and CDR2 from the germline V gene are MNHEY and SVGAGI. The CDR3 DNA reads as TGTGCCAGCAGTTACTCCCCCCCTAGCGGGATTTACTACGAGCAGTACTTC. It specifies CASSYSPPSGIYYEQYF.

The rearrangement links TRBV10-3 to TRBJ2-1, with 12 bases that match TRBD1. Losses at the gene ends were 6 bases for V and 6 bases for J; bases not matched to a gene: 3. This CDR3 spans 14 amino acids. Germline V gene data show CDR1 as ENHRY and CDR2 as SYGVKD. DNA of the CDR3: TGTGCCATCAGCCGGGACAGGGGGCTCAATGAGCAGTTCTTC. Protein sequence: CAISRDRGLNEQFF.

Here the CDR3 DNA reads TGTGCCAGCAGCTTCGCAGTCGCTATGGGCTACACCTTC. It specifies CASSFAVAMGYTF. The chain links TRBV11-2 to TRBJ1-2; D is unclear. Germline V gene sequence: CDR1 SGHAT, CDR2 FQNNGV. This CDR3 contains 13 residues. V lost 3 bases and J lost 8, with 13 bases in between. Complete variable domain (other parts from reference TRBV11-2 and TRBJ1-2): EAGVAQSPRYKIIEKRQSVAFWCNPISGHATLYWYQQILGQGPKLLIQFQNNGVVDDSQLPKDRFSAERLKGVDSTLKIQPAKLEDSAVYLCASSFAVAMGYTFGSGTRLTVV.

There are a few counts of this clonotype. The V call is TRBV12-3 or TRBV12-4, the J call TRBJ2-2; D may be TRBD1 (5 bases). There are 16 residues in the CDR3. V was trimmed by 1 base and J by 0 bases, leaving 9 bases between them. The CDR3 DNA reads TGTGCCAGCAGTTTAGGATGGACACCGAACACCGGGGAGCTGTTTTTT. As protein: CASSLGWTPNTGELFF.

Note on this clonotype: A single base separates this from a much larger clone, so it may be a read error. This CDR3 is missing its conserved last phenylalanine or tryptophan, likely due to a read error. The chain combines TRBV5-1 with TRBJ2-1; maybe TRBD2 (5 bases). V was cut by 1 base and J by 4 bases, with 9 bases left in between. CDR1 is SGHRS, CDR2 YFSETQ, per germline. There are 14 residues in the CDR3. In nucleotides, the CDR3 is TGCGCCAGCAGCTTGTTCTCGGGATACAATGAGCAGTTCTCC. Protein product: CASSLFSGYNEQFS.

The gene calls are TRBV6-1 and TRBJ2-7; possibly TRBD1 for D (5 bases). V shed 2 bases and J shed 2 bases, with 13 bases lying between them. The germline V gene encodes CDR1 MNHNS and CDR2 SASEGT. The CDR3 extends over 15 amino acids. CDR3 amino acids: CASSERPQGTYEQYF. The CDR3 DNA reads TGTGCCAGCAGTGAAAGGCCGCAGGGAACCTACGAGCAGTACTTC.

This clonotype was seen just once. This chain links TRBV6-2 or TRBV6-3 with TRBJ2-2, with 9 positions matching TRBD1. CDR3 length: 15 amino acids. The germline gives CDR1 MNHEY, CDR2 SVGEGT. V was clipped by 6 bases and J by 4 bases; unmatched bases: 6. The CDR3 here is CASRSGQGFTGELFF. The CDR3 DNA reads as TGTGCCAGCAGATCGGGACAGGGATTCACCGGGGAGCTGTTTTTT.

The rearrangement joins TRBV12-3 or TRBV12-4 to TRBJ2-7; weak D call: TRBD1 (5 bases). The CDR3 covers 14 residues. The germline V and J ends were trimmed by 6 bases and 3 bases, with 15 bases remaining between them. The CDR3, as DNA: TGTGCCAGCAGCCCCACAGGACCGGACTACGAGCAGTACTTC. Protein product: CASSPTGPDYEQYF.

This clonotype was detected a few times. This chain uses TRBV5-1 with TRBJ2-7, with D perhaps matching TRBD2 (5 bases). This CDR3 spans 12 amino acids. Germline CDR1 reads SGHRS; CDR2 reads YFSETQ. Trimming removed 2 bases at V and 6 bases at J, with 9 bases between. CDR3 in DNA: TGCGCCAGCAGCTTTAATCGGGGCGAGCAGTACTTC. Its translation: CASSFNRGEQYF.